A selection of T cell receptor beta chains follows, all from one sample in a study of cytomegalovirus exposure and HLA in healthy donors. The table came from immunoSEQ multiplex PCR; TCRdb's copy has only in-frame clones and leaves some out. In the table there are 100,000 to 130,000 clones, around 80% of which are singletons. The sequencing input was PBMCs. Receptors were obtained from a man in his thirties or forties in good health and CMV-seropositive. CDR3s include the opening cysteine and the closing phenylalanine or tryptophan. D genes are given only for firm matches. Clone size is given for some rows only: seen once, a few or many times, or a class if the clone is expanded.

length	V	size	D	J	DNA	CDR3
14	TRBV11-2	NA	TRBD1	TRBJ1-4	TGTGCCAGCAAAGAGGGTGGAGGGGGCGCGAAACTGTTTTTT	CASKEGGGGAKLFF
13	TRBV15	once	NA	TRBJ1-2	TGTGCCACACAACCGAACAGAAACTATGGCTACACCTTC	CATQPNRNYGYTF
16	TRBV5-1	NA	NA	TRBJ2-5	TGCGCCAGCAGCTTGGTCCCCGGCAGGTCGCAAGAGACCCAGTACTTC	CASSLVPGRSQETQYF
15	TRBV10-2	NA	TRBD1	TRBJ1-1	TGCGCCAGCAGTGTCCTTAGACAGGGGGCCACTGAAGCTTTCTTT	CASSVLRQGATEAFF
14	TRBV19	NA	NA	TRBJ1-1	TGTGCCAGTAGCCGGGACCTAGGGGGCACTGAAGCTTTCTTT	CASSRDLGGTEAFF
14	TRBV5-6	once	NA	TRBJ1-2	TGTGCCAGCAGCTTGGAAGGGGAAGGGTATGGCTACACCTTC	CASSLEGEGYGYTF
16	TRBV19	NA	NA	TRBJ1-2	TGTGCCAGTAGTTCGGGGGGGGGAGACGGTTCGCGGGGCTACACCTTC	CASSSGGGDGSRGYTF
16	TRBV5-1	NA	NA	TRBJ2-2	TGCGCCAGCAGCCTCGGGACTCCCCCCAACCCCGGGGAGCTGTTTTTT	CASSLGTPPNPGELFF
15	TRBV10-3	NA	TRBD1	TRBJ1-2	TGTGCCATCAGCCCCGGACAGGGAGCTAACTATGGCTACACCTTC	CAISPGQGANYGYTF
16	TRBV21-1	NA	NA	TRBJ2-5	TGTGCCAGCAGCAAAACGCCGGGACTAGTGACTTGGACCCAGTACTTC	CASSKTPGLVTWTQYF
18	TRBV5-1	NA	TRBD1	TRBJ1-1	TGCGCCAGCAGCGGTGGAGGAAGGACAGGGGGATACAACACTGAAGCTTTCTTT	CASSGGGRTGGYNTEAFF
14	TRBV30	NA	NA	TRBJ1-5	TGTGCCTGGAGTCGCGGTTTGGGCAATCAGCCCCAGCATTTT	CAWSRGLGNQPQHF
11	TRBV19	NA	NA	TRBJ1-2	TGTGCCAGTTCGGGGGTATTTGGCTACACCTTC	CASSGVFGYTF
17	TRBV7-8	NA	NA	TRBJ2-7	TGTGCCAGCAGCTTAGGTCGCCTTACCAGGGGTCCTGCCGAGCAGTACTTC	CASSLGRLTRGPAEQYF
13	TRBV30	NA	TRBD1	TRBJ1-5	TGTGCCTGGAGTACTAGGGGGCATCAGCCCCAGCATTTT	CAWSTRGHQPQHF
17	TRBV19	NA	TRBD2	TRBJ2-7	TGTGCCAGTAGTACTACTTGGGGTAGCGGGGGAGCCTACGAGCAGTACTTC	CASSTTWGSGGAYEQYF
16	TRBV5-5	NA	NA	TRBJ2-4	TGTGCCAGCAGCCGGCCAGGGAAGGAAGCCAAAAACAGTCAGTACTTC	CASSRPGKEAKNSQYF
13	TRBV2	NA	NA	TRBJ2-5	TGTGCCACAAGAAGCGGGTACCAAGAGACCCAGTACTTC	CATRSGYQETQYF
16	TRBV5-1	NA	TRBD1	TRBJ2-2	TGCGCCAGCAGTAGGGACAACAGGGGTGGTCGCGGGGAGCTGTTTTTT	CASSRDNRGGRGELFF
15	TRBV5-6	NA	TRBD1	TRBJ2-7	TGTGCCAGCAGCTTGGCAGGGGGCCTCTCCTACGAGCAGTACTTC	CASSLAGGLSYEQYF
16	TRBV18	NA	NA	TRBJ1-5	TGTGCCAGCTCACCAGCGGGAGGGGGTGGAAATCAGCCCCAGCATTTT	CASSPAGGGGNQPQHF
17	TRBV11-2	NA	NA	TRBJ2-6	TGTGCTAGCAGCTTAGAATTTAGTGGCTCTGGGGCCAACGTCCTGACTTTC	CASSLEFSGSGANVLTF
15	TRBV18	once	TRBD1	TRBJ2-1	TGTGCCAGCTCACCAGGGACAGGGGCTATCAATGAGCAGTTCTTC	CASSPGTGAINEQFF
15	TRBV7-2	NA	TRBD1	TRBJ1-5	TGTGCCAGCAGCATCTGGGACAGGGGGAATCAGCCCCAGCATTTT	CASSIWDRGNQPQHF
13	TRBV2	NA	TRBD1	TRBJ1-1	TGTGCCAGCAGTATGGAGGGGGCGACTGAAGCTTTCTTT	CASSMEGATEAFF
15	TRBV10-3	NA	TRBD2	TRBJ2-3	TGTGCCACTAAACCGGGTAGCGGGGAAACAGATACGCAGTATTTT	CATKPGSGETDTQYF
13	TRBV2	NA	NA	TRBJ2-7	TGTGCCAGCAGCGAAGAACGCGGGGTGAGGCAGTACTTC	CASSEERGVRQYF
12	TRBV6-6	NA	NA	TRBJ1-3	TGTGCCAGCAGCCCCTCCGGAAACACCATATATTTT	CASSPSGNTIYF
18	TRBV4-1	NA	TRBD1	TRBJ1-3	TGCGCCAGCAGCCAGAGACAGGGGGCCCTAAGCTCTGGAAACACCATATATTTT	CASSQRQGALSSGNTIYF
12	TRBV10-3	NA	NA	TRBJ1-2	TGTGCCATCAGTGAGTCGTCCGGTGGCTACACCTTC	CAISESSGGYTF
19	TRBV7-9	few	NA	TRBJ2-3	TGTGCCAGCAGCTTAGGGTCGCTGCGGGGAGGAGGACTCACAGATACGCAGTATTTT	CASSLGSLRGGGLTDTQYF
16	TRBV19	NA	NA	TRBJ1-6	TGTGCCAGTAGTATCAACAGGGCGACCTATAATTCACCCCTCCACTTT	CASSINRATYNSPLHF
12	TRBV5-5	NA	NA	TRBJ1-2	TGTGCCAGCAGTTCCCTCCTCTATGGCTACACCTTC	CASSSLLYGYTF
15	TRBV18	NA	NA	TRBJ2-1	TGTGCCAGCTCACAGATGGACAACCATGGCAATGAGCAGTTCTTC	CASSQMDNHGNEQFF
15	TRBV7-9	NA	TRBD1	TRBJ2-1	TGTGCCAGCAGCCCGCGGACAGGGTCCTACAATGAGCAGTTCTTC	CASSPRTGSYNEQFF
15	TRBV5-6	few	TRBD1	TRBJ1-3	TGTGCCAGCAGCTTTGGGACAGGGACTGGAAACACCATATATTTT	CASSFGTGTGNTIYF
15	TRBV19	NA	NA	TRBJ2-7	TGTGCCAGTAGTTCGGGGGACAGTCTCTCCTACGAGCAGTACTTC	CASSSGDSLSYEQYF
13	TRBV30	NA	NA	TRBJ1-5	TGTGCCTGGAGTGGTGGGGGCGGACAGCCCCAGCATTTT	CAWSGGGGQPQHF
13	TRBV6-5	NA	NA	TRBJ2-7	TGTGCCAGCAGTTCCGGGGTAGCACGAGAGCAGTACTTC	CASSSGVAREQYF
14	TRBV7-8	NA	TRBD1	TRBJ1-1	TGTGCCAGCAGCTCCAATCAGGACAGGAGGGAAGCTTTCTTT	CASSSNQDRREAFF
15	TRBV5-4	NA	TRBD2	TRBJ2-5	TGTGCCAGCAGCTTGGATCCGGGGAGGGGAGAGACCCAGTACTTC	CASSLDPGRGETQYF
13	TRBV5-5	NA	NA	TRBJ2-7	TGTGCCAGCAGCTGGACAGCGGAATACGAGCAGTACTTC	CASSWTAEYEQYF
16	TRBV7-9	NA	TRBD1	TRBJ1-4	TGTTCCAGCAGCCCCCGACAGGGGGCTAGTAATGAAAAACTGTTTTTT	CSSSPRQGASNEKLFF
13	TRBV5-1	NA	TRBD1	TRBJ1-4	TGCGCCAGCAGCTCACGACAGGGTGAAAAACTGTTTTTT	CASSSRQGEKLFF
14	TRBV6-4	NA	NA	TRBJ2-3	TGTGCCAGCAGTGAAGCGTGGAGCACAGATACGCAGTATTTT	CASSEAWSTDTQYF
16	TRBV6-5	few	NA	TRBJ1-1	TGTGCCAGCAGTTTAATACTTCTTGCGGGTAACACTGAAGCTTTCTTT	CASSLILLAGNTEAFF
15	TRBV9	NA	NA	TRBJ1-5	TGTGCCAGCAGCCCTTCCACGGAGCCCAATCAGCCCCAGCATTTT	CASSPSTEPNQPQHF
16	TRBV5-6	few	TRBD2	TRBJ2-4	TGTGCCAGCAGCTCCGGAGCGGGGTCGGCCAAAAACATTCAGTACTTC	CASSSGAGSAKNIQYF
13	TRBV19	NA	TRBD1	TRBJ1-2	TGTGCCAGTAGGCACACAGGGGGCAATGGCTACACCTTC	CASRHTGGNGYTF